These T cell receptor beta chains were read from a single sample in a study of cytomegalovirus exposure and HLA in healthy donors. Clones were sequenced by immunoSEQ multiplex PCR, and TCRdb holds only the in-frame ones, with some missing. The sample is made up of roughly 120,000 clones, and the top ten hold roughly 3.5% of it. The sample comprised PBMCs. The source of these receptors is a man aged 18 to 29 in good health and CMV-seronegative. The CDR3 runs from the conserved cysteine through the conserved F or W. A D gene is named only where the DNA matches it firmly. Part of the rows lack a size; the others show once, few, many or a class for expanded clones.

DNA	CDR3	D	size	V	J
TGTGCCAGCAGCTCGATCCTGGACTATTACAATGAGCAGTTCTTC	CASSSILDYYNEQFF	NA	NA	TRBV7-9	TRBJ2-1
TGTGCTAGCAGCCGACGGGGGGGGTCTAACTATGGCTACACCTTC	CASSRRGGSNYGYTF	NA	NA	TRBV7-7	TRBJ1-2
TGTGCCAGCAGCTTAGATCGACAGGTGAATCAGCCCCAGCATTTT	CASSLDRQVNQPQHF	NA	NA	TRBV11-2	TRBJ1-5
TGTGCCAGCAGTTCCCTCTCTGGGACAGGGGGCAATCAGCCCCAGCATTTT	CASSSLSGTGGNQPQHF	TRBD1	NA	TRBV28	TRBJ1-5
TGTGCCAGCAGTCCTTGGTACTACACTTATGGCTACACCTTC	CASSPWYYTYGYTF	NA	NA	TRBV27	TRBJ1-2
TGTGCCACCCGCGACAGGGTTGGAAGGGGCTACACCTTC	CATRDRVGRGYTF	TRBD1	NA	TRBV15	TRBJ1-2
TGTGCCAGCAGCTCCTCCACAGGGAGCCCCTACAATGAGCAGTTCTTC	CASSSSTGSPYNEQFF	NA	medium-sized	TRBV7-8	TRBJ2-1
TGTGCCAGCAGCCAACGTGATACAGGGGGAGGAAAAACAGATACGCAGTATTTT	CASSQRDTGGGKTDTQYF	TRBD1	NA	TRBV4-2	TRBJ2-3
TGCGCCAGCAGCGGGGGGGCGACGGAGCAGTACTTC	CASSGGATEQYF	NA	NA	TRBV5-1	TRBJ2-7
TGTGCCAGCTCCCACCCGGGACAGGGGAAAGGAAGAAGTAATTCACCCCTCCACTTT	CASSHPGQGKGRSNSPLHF	TRBD1	NA	TRBV18	TRBJ1-6
TGTGCCAGCAGCTTAAGATATCCAGGGGGGTACACTGAAGCTTTCTTT	CASSLRYPGGYTEAFF	TRBD1	NA	TRBV11-2	TRBJ1-1
TGCGCCAGCAGCGCCGAACCGGGATGGGCGTACGAGCAGTACTTC	CASSAEPGWAYEQYF	NA	NA	TRBV5-1	TRBJ2-7
TGTGCCAGCAGCGTTCGGGGAGGTACTGAAGCTTTCTTT	CASSVRGGTEAFF	NA	NA	TRBV2	TRBJ1-1
TGTGCCAGCAGCTGGGGACTAGCGGCATACAATGAGCAGTTCTTC	CASSWGLAAYNEQFF	TRBD2	NA	TRBV7-3	TRBJ2-1
TGTGCCAGCAGTGCCCGAATAGCCATTTACAATGAGCAGTTCTTC	CASSARIAIYNEQFF	NA	NA	TRBV27	TRBJ2-1
TGCGCCAGCAGTGATGCCCCAGGCTCAGGGGGCTTCAATGAGCAGTTCTTC	CASSDAPGSGGFNEQFF	TRBD1	NA	TRBV10-1	TRBJ2-1
TGTGCCAGCAGTGTACCGGGACAGGGGGTTTATGGCTACACCTTC	CASSVPGQGVYGYTF	TRBD1	NA	TRBV6-1	TRBJ1-2
TGTGCCTGGAGTCATACAGATAATCAGCCCCAGCATTTT	CAWSHTDNQPQHF	NA	NA	TRBV30	TRBJ1-5